The sequence of this T cell receptor (beta chain) was determined in a study of shared clonotypes between healthy human individuals. Profiling relied on immunoSEQ multiplex PCR, and the TCRdb table lists in-frame clones only, not all of them. Counted here are 650,000 to 750,000 clones, approximately 79% occurring once; the ten biggest clones make up about 2%. The germline CDR1 and CDR2 sequences are SSHAT and FNYEAQ (reference sequence). V was pared by 5 bases and J by 8 bases, with 15 bases between. This CDR3 is built from 13 residues. This clone was picked up a small number of times. The sequencing input was memory CD4+ T cells sorted from blood. Noted subset: CD45RA-negative fraction. The sequence was obtained from a woman aged 25 to 39 in good health. The chain is built from TRBV7-7 and TRBJ1-1; the D gene is possibly TRBD1 (6 bases). The CDR3 DNA reads TGTGCCAGCAGCGTAGAGCCCGGGACAGAAGCTTTCTTT. Protein: CASSVEPGTEAFF.